The rows below give T cell receptor beta chains drawn from one sample of a study of blood T cells in healthy people across ages. TCRdb analysed the 5' RACE reads with MiXCR anew, one entry per CDR3 protein. The data contain roughly 1,100,000 distinct CDR3 sequences, roughly a quarter of them singletons. These sequences were also reported in another study, on T cells of mothers and their children.

What was sequenced was blood. Source of these receptors: a girl aged 2 to 9 in good health. Both conserved end residues are part of each CDR3. The D gene is left open where the match is weak. Rows may omit the clone size; those that give it use once, few, many or a size class.

.	TRBJ2-1	TRBV4-2	many	TGTGCCAGCAGCCAAGATCAAGCGAGAGGGCAGTTCTTC	CASSQDQARGQFF
TRBD2	TRBJ2-3	TRBV29-1	few	TGCAGCGTCCATGGCGGGGGGAAGGCAGATACGCAGTATTTT	CSVHGGGKADTQYF
.	TRBJ1-5	TRBV29-1	.	TGCAGCGTTAAAGAAGGGAGTAATCAGCCCCAGCATTTT	CSVKEGSNQPQHF
.	TRBJ2-7	TRBV7-8	.	TGTGCCAGCAGACCAGAGCGGGACAACTCCTACGAGCAGTACTTC	CASRPERDNSYEQYF
TRBD2	TRBJ2-1	TRBV20-1	.	TGCAGTGCTGCCTTAGCGGGGGGTCGCTACAATGAGCAGTTCTTC	CSAALAGGRYNEQFF
TRBD1	TRBJ2-7	TRBV12-3/TRBV12-4	.	TGTGCCAGCACCTCTGGACAGGGCAACGAGCAGTACTTC	CASTSGQGNEQYF
TRBD2	TRBJ2-1	TRBV29-1	.	TGCGGCGCAAATACTCGGGGGGGAACCCTCAATGAGCAGTTCTTC	CGANTRGGTLNEQFF
.	TRBJ1-1	TRBV6-5	few	TGTGCCAGCAAAGTAGAGGGACCAAACACTGAAGCTTTCTTT	CASKVEGPNTEAFF
TRBD2	TRBJ2-5	TRBV29-1	few	TGCAGCGTCGAAGAGCGGGAGAGAGAAACCCAGTACTTC	CSVEERERETQYF
TRBD1	TRBJ2-3	TRBV18	few	TGTGCCAGCTCGGTGACAGGGGACTCCACAGATACGCAGTATTTT	CASSVTGDSTDTQYF
TRBD2	TRBJ2-7	TRBV7-6	.	TGTGCCAGCAGCTCCTTGGGAGGGCGGACTAGCGGGACCTACGAGCAGTACTTC	CASSSLGGRTSGTYEQYF
.	TRBJ2-3	TRBV9	.	TGTGCCAGCAGCGTAACAGGGATAATCACAGATACGCAGTATTTT	CASSVTGIITDTQYF
.	TRBJ1-4	TRBV15	.	TGTGCCACCAGCAGACGGCAGGATAATGAAAAACTGTTTTTT	CATSRRQDNEKLFF
.	TRBJ1-2	TRBV4-2	.	TGTGCCAGCAGCCAAGATCCTGCAGGTTACTATGGCTACACCTTC	CASSQDPAGYYGYTF
TRBD2	TRBJ2-1	TRBV4-1	.	TGCGCCAGTACCGGGACTAGCGGGAGTGGGGAGCAGTTCTTC	CASTGTSGSGEQFF
TRBD2	TRBJ2-3	TRBV4-2	many	TGTGCCAGCAGCCAAGCTAGCGGGAGCACAGATACGCAGTATTTT	CASSQASGSTDTQYF
.	TRBJ1-5	TRBV7-2	few	TGTGCCAGCAGCTTACTAGCAGGGCCAGGCAATCAGCCCCAGCATTTT	CASSLLAGPGNQPQHF
TRBD1	TRBJ2-7	TRBV29-1	few	TGCAGCGTCATCCGGGACAGCCTCTACGAGCAGTACTTC	CSVIRDSLYEQYF
TRBD2	TRBJ2-7	TRBV20-1	.	TGCAGTGCTAGAGATTTAAGCGGGAGTTTGAACGAGCAGTACTTC	CSARDLSGSLNEQYF
.	TRBJ2-1	TRBV13	few	TGTGCCAGCAGCTTACGGCGTTACAACGGATCCTACAATGAGCAGTTCTTC	CASSLRRYNGSYNEQFF
.	TRBJ1-4	TRBV12-3/TRBV12-4	once	TGTGCCAGCAGTTTAGAGGGTAGTGAAAAACTGTTTTTT	CASSLEGSEKLFF
TRBD2	TRBJ2-7	TRBV10-1	few	TGCGCCAGCAGTGATTTAGGCGGGAGGGCAAGGAACGAGCAGTACTTC	CASSDLGGRARNEQYF
.	TRBJ2-3	TRBV28	few	TGTGCCAGCAGTTTAGGGATGACCTATAGCACAGATACGCAGTATTTT	CASSLGMTYSTDTQYF
.	TRBJ2-2	TRBV29-1	.	TGCAGCGTTCAAGTGGCGCCCTCCGGGGAGCTGTTTTTT	CSVQVAPSGELFF
.	TRBJ1-2	TRBV6-1	.	TGTGCCAGCAGGATGACTGTTGATGGCTACACCTTC	CASRMTVDGYTF
.	TRBJ1-4	TRBV7-2	few	TGTGCCAGCAGGCGCCGGGCTTCTAATGAAAAACTGTTTTTT	CASRRRASNEKLFF
TRBD2	TRBJ2-3	TRBV20-1	.	TGCAGTGCTAAACTACCGCGGGGGGCAGATACGCAGTATTTT	CSAKLPRGADTQYF
TRBD2	TRBJ2-7	TRBV5-4	few	TGTGCCAGCAGCGATCTCATAGCGGGCAAGCTTTACGAGCAGTACTTC	CASSDLIAGKLYEQYF
TRBD1	TRBJ2-1	TRBV7-2	.	TGTGCCAGCAGCCTTAGGTCGGGACAGGGATACAATGAGCAGTTCTTC	CASSLRSGQGYNEQFF
.	TRBJ2-1	TRBV15	once	TGTGCCACCAGCATGGGAATTGAGCAGTTCTTC	CATSMGIEQFF
TRBD2	TRBJ2-2	TRBV12-3/TRBV12-4	.	TGTGCCAGCAGGGGAGCGGGAGAGAGAACCGGGGAGCTGTTTTTT	CASRGAGERTGELFF
.	TRBJ1-1	TRBV5-1	.	TGCGCCAGCAGCTCACTCGGGATTCTGAACACTGAAGCTTTCTTT	CASSSLGILNTEAFF
.	TRBJ2-5	TRBV7-9	few	TGTGCCAGCGGCTCAGAGGAGACCCAGTACTTC	CASGSEETQYF
.	TRBJ1-1	TRBV29-1	few	TGCAGCGTTGAAGGATACCAAGGGAACACTGAAGCTTTCTTT	CSVEGYQGNTEAFF
.	TRBJ2-1	TRBV7-9	.	TGTGCCAGCAGCCGACTAGTCGGGACCTACAATGAGCAGTTCTTC	CASSRLVGTYNEQFF
.	TRBJ2-1	TRBV7-9	.	TGTGCCAGCAGCTTAGTCCGTTATCAAATCAGCTCCTACAATGAGCAGTTCTTC	CASSLVRYQISSYNEQFF
.	TRBJ1-1	TRBV6-6	.	TGTGCCAGCAGTTCGAGCCAGACGAACACTGAAGCTTTCTTT	CASSSSQTNTEAFF
.	TRBJ2-7	TRBV6-5	.	TGTGCCAGCAGTTTCCCGTTAGCTACCCATAACGAGCAGTACTTC	CASSFPLATHNEQYF
.	TRBJ2-7	TRBV6-5	.	TGTGCCAGCAGTGTTCGTCAGGTTACCTACGAGCAGTACTTC	CASSVRQVTYEQYF
.	TRBJ2-1	TRBV6-5	.	TGTGCCAGCAGTTACGGGGGGTGGGACCCCTCCTACAATGAGCAGTTCTTC	CASSYGGWDPSYNEQFF
.	TRBJ2-1	TRBV20-1	few	TGCAGTGCAGCTAGTGGGCCTCCTCGGGGGAATGAGCAGTTCTTC	CSAASGPPRGNEQFF
.	TRBJ1-2	TRBV29-1	few	TGCAGCGTTGAAGGTGGTGGCTATGGCTACACCTTC	CSVEGGGYGYTF
.	TRBJ2-1	TRBV9	few	TGTGCCAGCAGCGTAGGGGAGTCTGAGCAGTTCTTC	CASSVGESEQFF
.	TRBJ2-1	TRBV11-2	.	TGTGCCAGCAGCTCCGTACTAGGTTTATTGGGTGAACAGTTCTTC	CASSSVLGLLGEQFF
.	TRBJ1-2	TRBV6-5	.	TGTGCCAGCAGTTACGATTGGGAGGCGTTCGGTGGCTACACCTTC	CASSYDWEAFGGYTF
TRBD1	TRBJ2-7	TRBV28	.	TGTGCCAGCAGTTCACCGGGAACAGGGGGCTCCTACGAGCAGTACTTC	CASSSPGTGGSYEQYF
.	TRBJ2-1	TRBV4-1	few	TGCGCCAGCAGCCAGGGGTCTAAGTCACCCGCCTACAATGAGCAGTTCTTC	CASSQGSKSPAYNEQFF
TRBD1	TRBJ2-7	TRBV11-2	few	TGTGCCAGCAGCTTAGCTACAGGGGGCTTCTACGAGCAGTACTTC	CASSLATGGFYEQYF
TRBD1	TRBJ1-4	TRBV28	few	TGTGCCAGCGGTTCGACCGGGACAGGGGATAATCTCCGAAAACTGTTTTTT	CASGSTGTGDNLRKLFF
.	TRBJ2-7	TRBV28	.	TGTGCCAGCCTAACTACAGCTCCCTACGAGCAGTACTTC	CASLTTAPYEQYF